The 29 T cell receptor beta chains below all came from one sample that was sequenced in a study of blood T cell repertoires in COVID-19. Clones were read by immunoSEQ multiplex PCR, and TCRdb kept only the in-frame ones, dropping some. Of roughly 200,000 clones listed, roughly nine tenths are singletons. The sequenced sample was PBMCs or T cells enriched from blood (not recorded which). The origin of the receptors is a woman between 50 and 59 years old in a cohort exposed to, infected with or recovered from COVID-19 (not recorded which).

The V call is TRBV2, the J call TRBJ1-3, with TRBD1 matching over 7 bases. The germline V gene encodes CDR1 SNHLY and CDR2 FYNNEI. J gave up 4 bases and V 6 bases, and 6 bases lay outside the gene matches. The CDR3 length is 14 residues. CDR3 amino acids: CASRGTDTGNTIYF. CDR3 nucleotides: TGTGCCAGCAGAGGGACAGACACCGGAAACACCATATATTTT.

The chain uses TRBV6-5 and TRBJ2-1; TRBD1 is a possible D gene (6 bases). In germline, CDR1 is MNHEY, CDR2 SVGAGI. Trimming removed 5 bases at V and 10 bases at J, with 15 bases between. The CDR3 length is 13 residues. CDR3 amino acids: CASSKDSSREQFF. CDR3 DNA sequence: TGTGCCAGCAGTAAGGACAGTTCACGCGAGCAGTTCTTC.

The gene calls are TRBV7-8 and TRBJ2-5; 8 nucleotides match TRBD1. Germline-derived CDR1 and CDR2 are SGHVS and FQNEAQ. V was clipped by 5 bases and J by 2 bases; unmatched bases: 16. This CDR3 is built from 18 residues. Here the CDR3 DNA reads TGTGCCAGCAGCCGACCCATCCGACAGGGGCCCCCTCAAGAGACCCAGTACTTC. Protein sequence: CASSRPIRQGPPQETQYF.

The rearrangement joins TRBV5-4 to TRBJ1-1, with D possibly TRBD1 on 5 matching bases. The CDR3 length is 13 residues. Germline CDR1 reads SGHNT; CDR2 reads YYREEE (reference sequence). V lost 3 bases and J 6 bases, leaving 12 bases between the germline ends. This CDR3 reads CASSYQGFAEAFF. The CDR3 coding sequence is TGTGCCAGCAGCTACCAGGGATTCGCTGAAGCTTTCTTT.

V gene TRBV27 combines with J gene TRBJ1-2; D may be TRBD1 (6 bases). The CDR3 extends over 16 amino acids. V was shortened by 0 bases and J by 4 bases, with 15 bases between the two germline ends. The germline CDR1 and CDR2 sequences are MNHEY and SMNVEV (reference sequence). DNA of the CDR3: TGTGCCAGCAGTTTATCGGTCAGGGGAGTAATCTATGGCTACACCTTC. Amino acids: CASSLSVRGVIYGYTF.

The chain couples TRBV24-1 to TRBJ2-2; TRBD1 matches 8 bases. The CDR3 runs 15 residues. In germline, CDR1 is KGHDR, CDR2 SFDVKD. With V trimmed by 4 bases and J by 6 bases, 6 bases remained unmatched. This CDR3 is CATSEPDREPGELFF. As DNA, the CDR3 is TGTGCCACCAGTGAGCCGGACAGGGAACCCGGGGAGCTGTTTTTT.

The chain is built from TRBV11-3 and TRBJ2-1; the match to TRBD2 covers 7 bases. The CDR3 has 15 residues. The junction had 7 bases not matched to a gene; V was cut back by 1 base and J by 7 bases. Germline V gene lookup returns CDR1 SGHNT and CDR2 YENEEA. The CDR3 nucleotides read TGTGCCAGCAGCTTAGGAGCGGGGCGGCGGAATGAGCAGTTCTTC. It codes for CASSLGAGRRNEQFF. Together with reference TRBV11-3 and TRBJ2-1, the CDR3 gives the full variable domain: EAGVVQSPRYKIIEKKQPVAFWCNPISGHNTLYWYLQNLGQGPELLIRYENEEAVDDSQLPKDRFSAERLKGVDSTLKIQPAELGDSAVYLCASSLGAGRRNEQFFGPGTRLTVL.

This clone was recorded a few times. The V and J genes are TRBV28 and TRBJ1-5, with D maybe TRBD1 (6 bases). Trimming cost V 5 bases and J 5 bases, with 19 bases left between them. CDR1 MDHEN and CDR2 SYDVKM come from the germline V gene. The CDR3 has 16 amino acids. CDR3 sequence: CASSRTGHPYDQPQHF. CDR3 DNA: TGTGCCAGCAGTCGCACGGGACACCCCTATGATCAGCCCCAGCATTTT. Full variable domain (rest looked up from reference TRBV28 and TRBJ1-5): DVKVTQSSRYLVKRTGEKVFLECVQDMDHENMFWYRQDPGLGLRLIYFSYDVKMKEKGDIPEGYSVSREKKERFSLILESASTNQTSMYLCASSRTGHPYDQPQHFGDGTRLSIL.

This chain joins TRBV19 and TRBJ1-1; D might be TRBD1 (5 bases). CDR3 length: 13 amino acids. V lost 3 bases to trimming and J lost 5 bases, with 10 bases between them. Per germline, CDR1 LNHDA and CDR2 SQIVND (reference sequence). The CDR3 protein is CASSMGGETEAFF. The CDR3 DNA follows: TGTGCCAGTAGTATGGGGGGAGAAACTGAAGCTTTCTTT.

The chain joins TRBV19 to TRBJ1-4; 8 nucleotides line up with TRBD1. The CDR3 contains 18 residues. V trimming: 3 bases; J trimming: 6 bases; junction bases outside the gene matches: 15. CDR1 is LNHDA and CDR2 is SQIVND in the germline V gene (reference sequence). The CDR3: CASSISGTGAFSYEKLFF. Here the CDR3 DNA reads TGTGCCAGTAGTATCTCGGGGACAGGCGCATTTAGTTATGAAAAACTGTTTTTT.

The chain joins TRBV3-1 (or the pseudogene TRBV3-2) to TRBJ2-5, with TRBD2 matching over 10 bases. The germline V gene has CDR1 LGHDT and CDR2 YNNKEL (reference sequence). The CDR3 totals 14 residues. Trimming at V came to 2 bases and at J to 7 bases, leaving 4 bases not matched to a gene. The CDR3 region is CASSQSGGGVTQYF. CDR3 bases: TGTGCCAGCAGCCAAAGCGGGGGGGGCGTGACCCAGTACTTC.

The rearrangement links TRBV28 to TRBJ1-5, with a possible D match to TRBD1 (5 bases). Germline lookup yields CDR1 MDHEN and CDR2 SYDVKM. This CDR3 region has 15 residues. Trimming stripped 7 bases from V and 0 bases from J, with 13 bases between. CDR3 in amino acids: CASKWVTVSNQPQHF. CDR3 in DNA: TGTGCCAGCAAGTGGGTGACAGTTAGCAATCAGCCCCAGCATTTT.

The chain carries TRBV7-9 and TRBJ1-2; 7 bases map to TRBD1. The CDR3 runs to 14 residues. V lost 5 bases and J lost 8; bases outside the gene matches: 11. Germline CDR1 reads SEHNR; CDR2 reads FQNEAQ (reference sequence). The CDR3 region is CASSPGTATRGYTF. The CDR3 bases are TGTGCCAGCAGCCCAGGGACAGCGACCCGGGGCTACACCTTC.

The rearrangement links TRBV7-6 to TRBJ2-7; 8 bases agree with TRBD2. With 1 base clipped from V and 0 bases from J, the junction kept 11 bases outside the gene matches. This CDR3 contains 18 residues. CDR1 SGHVS and CDR2 FNYEAQ come from the germline V gene. CDR3 in amino acids: CASSLEGGGPFSSYEQYF. CDR3 in DNA: TGTGCCAGCAGCTTAGAAGGCGGGGGGCCATTTAGCTCCTACGAGCAGTACTTC.

The rearrangement joins TRBV7-2 to TRBJ2-3; 7 positions agree with TRBD1. Germline-derived CDR1 and CDR2 are SGHTA and FQGNSA. The CDR3 spans 13 residues. The trim removed 4 bases at V and 4 bases at J, leaving 2 bases unmatched. The CDR3 loop is CASSYRGSDTQYF. CDR3 coding DNA: TGTGCCAGCAGCTACAGGGGTTCAGATACGCAGTATTTT. Filled out from reference TRBV7-2 and TRBJ2-3, the complete variable domain reads GAGVSQSPSNKVTEKGKDVELRCDPISGHTALYWYRQSLGQGLEFLIYFQGNSAPDKSGLPSDRFSAERTGGSVSTLTIQRTQQEDSAVYLCASSYRGSDTQYFGPGTRLTVL.

The chain employs TRBV5-4 and TRBJ1-2; the D gene is possibly TRBD1 (6 bases). Germline lookup yields CDR1 SGHNT and CDR2 YYREEE (reference sequence). CDR3 length equals 16 residues. V was shortened by 0 bases and J by 7 bases, with 19 bases between the two germline ends. In DNA form, the CDR3 reads TGTGCCAGCAGCTTGGACAGGGTGTTAGCAGTAAGTGGCTACACCTTC. Its translation: CASSLDRVLAVSGYTF.

A single count supports this clone. The chain couples TRBV2 to TRBJ2-5; 9 bases align to TRBD1. Germline CDR1 SNHLY, CDR2 FYNNEI. The CDR3 is 18 residues long. Trimming cost V 8 bases and J 3 bases; bases outside gene matches: 19. CDR3 coding DNA: TGTGCCAGCGCATTCACAAGGTCCCCGGGACAGGGTAAAGAGACCCAGTACTTC. Translating gives CASAFTRSPGQGKETQYF.

This clone was observed a single time. The J gene is TRBJ1-5, the V gene TRBV28; 7 positions match TRBD1. This CDR3 is built from 15 residues. Looked up from germline, CDR1 is MDHEN and CDR2 is SYDVKM. The V segment lost 6 bases and the J segment 1 base; nucleotides outside the gene matches: 6. CDR3 amino acids: CASRPTGVSNQPQHF. Here the CDR3 DNA reads TGTGCCAGCAGACCTACAGGGGTGAGCAATCAGCCCCAGCATTTT.

This chain joins TRBV5-1 and TRBJ2-5; 13 bases map to TRBD2. V lost 4 bases to trimming and J lost 2 bases; unmatched junction nucleotides: 5. The CDR3 length is 16 residues. Germline V gives CDR1 SGHRS, CDR2 YFSETQ. CDR3 nucleotides: TGCGCCAGCAGCACGGGGACTAGCGGGGCTCAAGAGACCCAGTACTTC. As protein: CASSTGTSGAQETQYF.

The genes are TRBV6-4 and TRBJ1-5; D is perhaps TRBD1 (5 bases). V was clipped by 6 bases and J by 6 bases, with 24 bases between them. There are 17 residues in the CDR3. Germline CDR1 is MRHNA and CDR2 is SNTAGT. The CDR3 loop reads CASSPDNGHLNRQPQHF. The CDR3 nucleotides are TGTGCCAGCAGCCCCGATAACGGACACCTTAACCGTCAGCCCCAGCATTTT.

The CDR3: CASSHRAGELFF. CDR3 DNA sequence: TGTGCCAGCAGCCATCGGGCCGGGGAGCTGTTTTTT. V gene TRBV3-1 (or the pseudogene TRBV3-2) combines with J gene TRBJ2-2; D not resolved. The CDR3 covers 12 residues. Trimming took off 3 bases at V and 6 bases at J, with 5 bases between the two ends. Germline loops: CDR1 LGHDT, CDR2 YNNKEL (reference sequence).

This chain uses TRBV2 with TRBJ1-1; maybe TRBD1 (5 bases). The germline V gene encodes CDR1 SNHLY and CDR2 FYNNEI. This CDR3 is 12 amino acids long. V dropped 7 bases and J dropped 6 bases, with 12 bases sitting between them. The CDR3 protein is CASKDRTAEAFF. CDR3 nucleotides: TGTGCCAGCAAAGACAGAACAGCTGAAGCTTTCTTT. The whole variable domain, filled in from reference TRBV2 and TRBJ1-1, reads EPEVTQTPSHQVTQMGQEVILRCVPISNHLYFYWYRQILGQKVEFLVSFYNNEISEKSEIFDDQFSVERPDGSNFTLKIRSTKLEDSAMYFCASKDRTAEAFFGQGTRLTVV.

This sequence joins TRBV5-4 and TRBJ2-3; 8 nucleotides match TRBD1. The germline CDR1 and CDR2 sequences are SGHNT and YYREEE (reference sequence). The CDR3 has 16 residues. V lost 2 bases to trimming and J lost 7 bases; unmatched junction nucleotides: 12. The CDR3: CASSFRTGRSVYTQYF. CDR3 bases: TGTGCCAGCAGCTTTAGGACAGGGCGATCGGTTTATACGCAGTATTTT.

The chain links TRBV11-2 to TRBJ2-2, with 9 positions matching TRBD2. Germline CDR1 SGHAT, CDR2 FQNNGV. Germline trimming cut 3 bases from V and 1 base from J; bases unmatched to any gene: 6. This CDR3 has 17 amino acids. The CDR3 region is CASSLGVAGVNTGELFF. The CDR3 DNA follows: TGTGCCAGCAGCTTGGGTGTAGCGGGGGTGAACACCGGGGAGCTGTTTTTT.

The gene calls are TRBV9 and TRBJ1-1; D may be TRBD1 (6 bases). Trimming took 4 bases from V and 4 from J, leaving 14 bases between them. The CDR3 has 14 amino acids. Germline V gene data show CDR1 as SGDLS and CDR2 as YYNGEE. As DNA, the CDR3 is TGTGCCAGCAGCAACGGACAGCACGGCACTGAAGCTTTCTTT. It specifies CASSNGQHGTEAFF.

The chain recombines TRBV12-3 or TRBV12-4 with TRBJ2-3; D unresolved. There are 13 residues in the CDR3. V lost 6 bases and J 3 bases, leaving 10 bases between the germline ends. CDR3 DNA: TGTGCCAGCAGAGTACGAGCAACAGATACGCAGTATTTT. It is translated as CASRVRATDTQYF.

The chain couples TRBV3-1 (or the pseudogene TRBV3-2) to TRBJ2-7, with D possibly being TRBD2 (6 bases). The germline gives CDR1 LGHDT, CDR2 YNNKEL (reference sequence). This CDR3 contains 14 residues. Trimming cost V 3 bases and J 6 bases, with 15 bases left between them. CDR3 nucleotides: TGTGCCAGCAGCCAGGGAGCGTCAGCGGGCGAGCAGTACTTC. It codes for CASSQGASAGEQYF.

In its sample, this clone was seen a few times. The V gene is TRBV6-5, the J gene TRBJ1-5, with D unclear. Germline V gene lookup returns CDR1 MNHEY and CDR2 SVGAGI. The CDR3 consists of 11 residues. V lost 10 bases to trimming and J lost 9 bases, with 13 bases between them. The CDR3 here is CATKSTLPQHF. CDR3 DNA sequence: TGTGCCACAAAAAGCACTCTGCCCCAGCATTTT.

The V call is TRBV4-2, the J call TRBJ2-5; D is unresolved. CDR3 size: 15 residues. The V gene lost 1 base and the J gene lost 4 bases, with 13 bases spanning the gap. Per germline, CDR1 LGHNA and CDR2 YNFKEQ. The CDR3 bases are TGTGCCAGCAGCCAAGGAACTACGGGTACAGAGACCCAGTACTTC. Protein: CASSQGTTGTETQYF.